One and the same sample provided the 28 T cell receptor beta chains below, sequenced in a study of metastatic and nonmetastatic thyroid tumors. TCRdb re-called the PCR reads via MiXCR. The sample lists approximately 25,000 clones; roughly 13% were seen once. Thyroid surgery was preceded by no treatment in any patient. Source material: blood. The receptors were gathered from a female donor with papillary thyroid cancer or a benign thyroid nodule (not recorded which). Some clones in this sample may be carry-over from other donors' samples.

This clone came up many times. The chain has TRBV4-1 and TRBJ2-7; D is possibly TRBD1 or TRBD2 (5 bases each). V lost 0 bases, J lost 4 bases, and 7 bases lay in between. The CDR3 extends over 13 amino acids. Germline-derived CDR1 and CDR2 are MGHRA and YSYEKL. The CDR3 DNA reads TGCGCCAGCAGCCAAGAGAGGGGTTACGAGCAGTACTTC. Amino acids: CASSQERGYEQYF.

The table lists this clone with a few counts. Here the CDR3 reads CASSTLQGANTGELFF. The CDR3 region has the DNA TGTGCCAGCAGTACTCTACAGGGGGCAAACACCGGGGAGCTGTTTTTT. This rearrangement joins TRBV27 to TRBJ2-2, with 9 positions matching TRBD1. The germline V gene encodes CDR1 MNHEY and CDR2 SMNVEV (reference sequence). CDR3 length: 16 residues. V lost 5 bases to trimming and J lost 2 bases; unmatched junction nucleotides: 6.

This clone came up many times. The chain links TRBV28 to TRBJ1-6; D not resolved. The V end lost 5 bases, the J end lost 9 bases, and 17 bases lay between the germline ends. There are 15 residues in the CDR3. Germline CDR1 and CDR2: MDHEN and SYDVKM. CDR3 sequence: CASSLNRDWRSPLHF. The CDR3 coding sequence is TGTGCCAGCAGTCTGAACAGAGATTGGCGTTCACCCCTCCACTTT.

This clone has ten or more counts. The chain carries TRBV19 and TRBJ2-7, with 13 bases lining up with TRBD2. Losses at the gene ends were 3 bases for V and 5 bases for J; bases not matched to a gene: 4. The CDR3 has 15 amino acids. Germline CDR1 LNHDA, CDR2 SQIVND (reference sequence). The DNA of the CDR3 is TGTGCCAGTAGTATGTGGACTAGCGGGAGCAACGAGCAGTACTTC. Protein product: CASSMWTSGSNEQYF.

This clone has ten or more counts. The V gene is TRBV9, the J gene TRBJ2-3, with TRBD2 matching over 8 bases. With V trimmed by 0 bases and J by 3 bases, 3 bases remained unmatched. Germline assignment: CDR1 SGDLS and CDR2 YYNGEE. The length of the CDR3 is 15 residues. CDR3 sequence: CASSVGASGTDTQYF. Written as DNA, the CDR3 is TGTGCCAGCAGCGTAGGGGCTAGCGGGACAGATACGCAGTATTTT.

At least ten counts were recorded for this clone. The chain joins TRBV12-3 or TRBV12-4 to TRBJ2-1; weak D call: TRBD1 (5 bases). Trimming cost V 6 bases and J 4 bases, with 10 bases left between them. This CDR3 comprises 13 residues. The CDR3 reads CASRMGHYNEQFF. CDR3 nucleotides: TGTGCCAGCAGGATGGGGCATTACAATGAGCAGTTCTTC.

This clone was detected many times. In DNA, the CDR3 is TGTGCCAGCAGTGACGGGAGCAATCAGCCCCAGCATTTT. Translated: CASSDGSNQPQHF. J is TRBJ1-5 and V is TRBV6-4; D is uncertain. Germline V lookup: CDR1 MRHNA, CDR2 SNTAGT. The CDR3 has 13 amino acids. V was cut by 2 bases and J by 1 base, with 3 bases left in between.

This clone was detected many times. CDR3 loop: CASSAPDRTAGELFF. In DNA form, the CDR3 reads TGTGCCAGCAGTGCCCCGGACAGGACGGCCGGGGAGCTGTTTTTT. J is TRBJ2-2 and V is TRBV12-3 or TRBV12-4; 7 bases are a match to TRBD1. The CDR3 is 15 residues long. Trimming took 5 bases from V and 6 from J; bases not matched to a gene: 9.

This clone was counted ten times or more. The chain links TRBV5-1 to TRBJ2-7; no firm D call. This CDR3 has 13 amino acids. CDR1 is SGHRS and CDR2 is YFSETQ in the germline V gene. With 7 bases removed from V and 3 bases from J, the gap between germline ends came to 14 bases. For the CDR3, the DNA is TGCGCCAGCTGGACCCCCGAAAGCTACGAGCAGTACTTC. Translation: CASWTPESYEQYF.

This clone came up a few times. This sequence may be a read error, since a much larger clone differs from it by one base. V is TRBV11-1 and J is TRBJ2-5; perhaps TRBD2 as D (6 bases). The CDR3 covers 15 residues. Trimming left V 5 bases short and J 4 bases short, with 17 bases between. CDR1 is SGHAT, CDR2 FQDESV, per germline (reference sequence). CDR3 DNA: TGTGCCAGCAGCACCAGACCCGGGGGACGAGAGACCCAGTACTTC. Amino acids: CASSTRPGGRETQYF.

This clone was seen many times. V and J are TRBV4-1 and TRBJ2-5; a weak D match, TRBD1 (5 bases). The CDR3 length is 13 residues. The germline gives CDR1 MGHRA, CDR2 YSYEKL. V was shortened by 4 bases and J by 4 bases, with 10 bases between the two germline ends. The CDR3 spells CASSRWQGETQYF. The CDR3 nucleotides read TGCGCCAGCAGCCGGTGGCAGGGAGAGACCCAGTACTTC.

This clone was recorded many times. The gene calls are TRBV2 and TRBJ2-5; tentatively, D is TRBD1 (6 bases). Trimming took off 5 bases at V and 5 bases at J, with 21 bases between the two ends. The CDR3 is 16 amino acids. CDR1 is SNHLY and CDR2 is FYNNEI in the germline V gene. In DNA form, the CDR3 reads TGTGCCAGCAGTCTAAACGGACAGAATGCAGGGGAGACCCAGTACTTC. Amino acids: CASSLNGQNAGETQYF.

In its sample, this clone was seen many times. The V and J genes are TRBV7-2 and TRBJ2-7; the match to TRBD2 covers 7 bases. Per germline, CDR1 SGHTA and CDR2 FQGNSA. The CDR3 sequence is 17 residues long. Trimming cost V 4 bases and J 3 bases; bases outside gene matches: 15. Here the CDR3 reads CASSWKSGALTHYEQYF. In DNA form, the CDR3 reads TGTGCCAGCAGCTGGAAGAGCGGGGCCCTAACTCACTACGAGCAGTACTTC.

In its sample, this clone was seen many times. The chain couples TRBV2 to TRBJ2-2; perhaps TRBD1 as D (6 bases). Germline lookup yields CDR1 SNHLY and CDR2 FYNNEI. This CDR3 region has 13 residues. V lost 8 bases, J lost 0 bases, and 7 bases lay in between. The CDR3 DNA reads TGTGCCAGCGGACAGACGAACACCGGGGAGCTGTTTTTT. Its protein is CASGQTNTGELFF. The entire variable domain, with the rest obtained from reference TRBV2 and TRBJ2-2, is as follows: EPEVTQTPSHQVTQMGQEVILRCVPISNHLYFYWYRQILGQKVEFLVSFYNNEISEKSEIFDDQFSVERPDGSNFTLKIRSTKLEDSAMYFCASGQTNTGELFFGEGSRLTVL.

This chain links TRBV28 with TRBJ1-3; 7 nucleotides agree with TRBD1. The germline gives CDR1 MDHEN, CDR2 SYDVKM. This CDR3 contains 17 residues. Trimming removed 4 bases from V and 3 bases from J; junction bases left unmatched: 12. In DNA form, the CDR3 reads TGTGCCAGCAGTTCAGTACAGGGGTCGCCCAGTGGAAACACCATATATTTT. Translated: CASSSVQGSPSGNTIYF.

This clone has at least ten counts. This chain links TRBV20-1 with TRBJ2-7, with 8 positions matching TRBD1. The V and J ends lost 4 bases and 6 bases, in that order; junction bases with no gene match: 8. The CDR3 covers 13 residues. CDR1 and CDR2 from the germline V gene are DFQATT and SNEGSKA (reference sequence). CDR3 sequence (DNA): TGCAGTGCTAAGGACAGGGTGGCAAGCGAGCAGTACTTC. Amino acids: CSAKDRVASEQYF.

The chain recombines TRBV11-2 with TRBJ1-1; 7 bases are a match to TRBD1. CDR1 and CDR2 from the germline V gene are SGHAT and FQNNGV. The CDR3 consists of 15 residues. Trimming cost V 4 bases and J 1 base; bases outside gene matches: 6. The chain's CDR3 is CASSSTTGANTEAFF. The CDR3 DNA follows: TGTGCCAGCAGCTCCACCACAGGGGCGAACACTGAAGCTTTCTTT.

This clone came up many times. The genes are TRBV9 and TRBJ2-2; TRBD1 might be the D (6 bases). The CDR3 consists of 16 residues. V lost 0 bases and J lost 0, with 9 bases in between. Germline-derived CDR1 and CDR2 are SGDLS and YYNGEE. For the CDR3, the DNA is TGTGCCAGCAGCGTAGATGGGGGCGCGAACACCGGGGAGCTGTTTTTT. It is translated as CASSVDGGANTGELFF.

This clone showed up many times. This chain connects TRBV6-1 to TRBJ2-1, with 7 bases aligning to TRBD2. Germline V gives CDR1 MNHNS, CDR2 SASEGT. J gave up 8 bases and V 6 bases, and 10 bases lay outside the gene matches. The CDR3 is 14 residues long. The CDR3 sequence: CASRVGGPGDEQFF. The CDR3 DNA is TGTGCCAGCAGGGTGGGAGGGCCCGGGGATGAGCAGTTCTTC.

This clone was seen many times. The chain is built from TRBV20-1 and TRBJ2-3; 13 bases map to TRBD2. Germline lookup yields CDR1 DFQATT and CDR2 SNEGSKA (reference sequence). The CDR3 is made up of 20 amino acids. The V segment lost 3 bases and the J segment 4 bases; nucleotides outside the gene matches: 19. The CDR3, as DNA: TGCAGTGCTAGCCTCCGGACTAGCGGGAGCTCAATAACCACGCCAGATACGCAGTATTTT. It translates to CSASLRTSGSSITTPDTQYF.

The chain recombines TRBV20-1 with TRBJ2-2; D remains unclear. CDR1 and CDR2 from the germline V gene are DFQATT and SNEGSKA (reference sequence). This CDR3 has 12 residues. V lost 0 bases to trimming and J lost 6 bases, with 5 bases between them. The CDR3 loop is CSARDGPGELFF. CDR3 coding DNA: TGCAGTGCTAGAGACGGCCCCGGGGAGCTGTTTTTT.

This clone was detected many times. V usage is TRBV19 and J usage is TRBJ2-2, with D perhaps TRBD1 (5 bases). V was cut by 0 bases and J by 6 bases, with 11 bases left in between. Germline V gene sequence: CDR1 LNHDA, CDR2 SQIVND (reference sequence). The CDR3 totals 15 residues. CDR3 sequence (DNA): TGTGCCAGTAGTATAGATATGGCCAGGGCCGGGGAGCTGTTTTTT. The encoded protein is CASSIDMARAGELFF.

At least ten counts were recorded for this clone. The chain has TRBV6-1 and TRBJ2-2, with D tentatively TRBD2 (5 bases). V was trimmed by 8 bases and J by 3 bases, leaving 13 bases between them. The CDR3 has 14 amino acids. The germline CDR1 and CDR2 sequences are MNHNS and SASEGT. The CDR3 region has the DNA TGTGCCAGCTTAGTAGCGCGAGACACCGGGGAGCTGTTTTTT. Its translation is CASLVARDTGELFF.

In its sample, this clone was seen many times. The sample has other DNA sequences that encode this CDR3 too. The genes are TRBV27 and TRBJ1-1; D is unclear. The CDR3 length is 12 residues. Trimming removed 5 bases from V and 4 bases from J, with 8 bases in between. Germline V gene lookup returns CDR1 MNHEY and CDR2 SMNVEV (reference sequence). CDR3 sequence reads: CASSSGGTEAFF. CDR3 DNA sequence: TGTGCCAGCAGTAGCGGAGGCACTGAAGCTTTCTTT.

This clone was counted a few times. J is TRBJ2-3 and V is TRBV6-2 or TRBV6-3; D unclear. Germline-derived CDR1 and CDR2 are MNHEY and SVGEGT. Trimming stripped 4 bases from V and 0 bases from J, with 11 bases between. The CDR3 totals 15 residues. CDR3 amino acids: CASSSSWGSTDTQYF. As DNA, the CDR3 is TGTGCCAGCAGTTCCTCCTGGGGTAGCACAGATACGCAGTATTTT.

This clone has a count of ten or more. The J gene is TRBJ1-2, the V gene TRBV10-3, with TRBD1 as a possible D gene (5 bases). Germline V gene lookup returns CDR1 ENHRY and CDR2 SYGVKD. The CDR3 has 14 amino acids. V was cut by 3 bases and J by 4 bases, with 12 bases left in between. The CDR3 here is CAISDRVVGYGYTF. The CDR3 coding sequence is TGTGCCATCAGTGACAGGGTTGTAGGCTATGGCTACACCTTC.

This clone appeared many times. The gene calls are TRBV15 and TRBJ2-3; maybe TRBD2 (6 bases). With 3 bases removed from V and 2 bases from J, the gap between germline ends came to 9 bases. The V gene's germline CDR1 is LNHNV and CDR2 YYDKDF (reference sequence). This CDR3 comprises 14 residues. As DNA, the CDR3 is TGTGCCACCAGCAGCGGGACTCACACAGATACGCAGTATTTT. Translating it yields CATSSGTHTDTQYF.

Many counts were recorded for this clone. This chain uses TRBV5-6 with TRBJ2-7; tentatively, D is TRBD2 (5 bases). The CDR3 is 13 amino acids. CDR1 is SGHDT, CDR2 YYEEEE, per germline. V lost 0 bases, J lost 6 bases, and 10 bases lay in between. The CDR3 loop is CASSLVAGGEQYF. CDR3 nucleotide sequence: TGTGCCAGCAGCTTGGTGGCAGGAGGCGAGCAGTACTTC.